This T cell receptor (beta chain) came from a study of OX40 agonist ivuxolimab in advanced cancers. Whole-study context: Partial responses were achieved by three patients, one with hepatocellular carcinoma and two with cutaneous melanoma.

Assay used: immunoSEQ multiplex PCR; TCRdb lists only in-frame clones, some missing. The data hold more than 65,000 clones, with roughly 82% observed a single time. The CDR3 extends over 13 amino acids. From germline, CDR1 is KGHSH and CDR2 LQKENI. V was pared by 6 bases and J by 8 bases, with 14 bases between. The V call is TRBV18, the J call TRBJ2-1, with a tentative D call TRBD2 (5 bases). The specimen comprised CD4+ or CD8+ T cells sorted from blood, sampled in a trial of the OX40 agonist ivuxolimab. The receptor's source is an adult with an advanced solid tumor such as melanoma, head and neck, liver or kidney cancer. The CDR3 reads CASSLRTGDEQFF. In DNA, the CDR3 is TGTGCCAGCTCCCTTCGGACTGGGGATGAGCAGTTCTTC.